The 3 T cell receptor beta chains below come from one sample, sequenced in a study of blood T cell repertoires in COVID-19. The repertoire was sequenced with immunoSEQ multiplex PCR; TCRdb's copy has only in-frame clones and lacks some. This sample has about 70,000 clones, with 90% found just once. The sequenced sample was peripheral blood. The receptors originated from a man over 45 with acute or convalescent COVID-19.

The chain employs TRBV3-1 (or the pseudogene TRBV3-2) and TRBJ1-3; D remains ambiguous. Germline CDR1 LGHDT, CDR2 YNNKEL (reference sequence). The CDR3 extends over 13 amino acids. V dropped 3 bases and J dropped 8 bases, with 11 bases sitting between them. The DNA of the CDR3 is TGTGCCAGCAGCCATATGTCGGGAGACACCATATATTTT. It specifies CASSHMSGDTIYF.

This clone came up once. The chain carries TRBV28 and TRBJ1-2, with D perhaps matching TRBD1 (6 bases). Trimming stripped 6 bases from V and 4 bases from J, with 21 bases between. The germline CDR1 and CDR2 sequences are MDHEN and SYDVKM. The CDR3 has 16 residues. The CDR3, as DNA: TGTGCCAGCAGCCAAACGGGCGTACAGGGAGCCTATGGCTACACCTTC. This gives the protein CASSQTGVQGAYGYTF.

The chain recombines TRBV7-6 with TRBJ2-3; D gene unclear. Germline V gene lookup returns CDR1 SGHVS and CDR2 FNYEAQ. Trimming pared 5 bases from V and 5 bases from J, leaving 11 bases between. CDR3 length equals 13 residues. This chain's CDR3 is CASSLPNRDTQYF. CDR3 DNA sequence: TGTGCCAGCAGCCTACCTAACCGAGATACGCAGTATTTT.